The sequence of this TCR beta chain was determined in a study of OX40 agonist ivuxolimab in advanced cancers. Clones were sequenced by immunoSEQ multiplex PCR, and TCRdb holds only the in-frame ones, with some missing. The sample holds over 60,000 clones, approximately 89% seen once. Looked up from germline, CDR1 is KGHSH and CDR2 is LQKENI. V was clipped by 3 bases and J by 6 bases; unmatched bases: 7. The CDR3 has 17 amino acids. This rearrangement joins TRBV18 to TRBJ2-2; 13 positions match TRBD2. This clonotype originated in an adult with an advanced solid tumor such as melanoma, head and neck, liver or kidney cancer. Sample: CD4+ or CD8+ T cells sorted from blood, taken in a trial of the OX40 agonist ivuxolimab. The CDR3, as DNA: TGTGCCAGCTCACCGGAACTAGCGGGAGGGCCTTCCGGGGAGCTGTTTTTT. It translates to CASSPELAGGPSGELFF.